These T cell receptor beta chains were read from a single sample in a study of monozygotic twins with inflammatory bowel disease. TCRdb reprocessed the 5' RACE reads and reports one entry per CDR3 protein, with no DNA. The sample table includes a few hundred thousand distinct CDR3 sequences. Input material: blood. These receptors were obtained from a human donor with ulcerative colitis or Crohn's disease, or a healthy co-twin of an affected twin (not recorded which). The CDR3 runs from the conserved cysteine through the conserved F or W.

v_call	j_call	cdr3_aa
TRBV20-1	TRBJ2-1	CSATGGAERNEQFF
TRBV5-1	TRBJ2-2	CASSLGDSPNTGELFF
TRBV9	TRBJ2-3	CASSLPRVGRRTDTQYF
TRBV18	TRBJ2-5	CASSPPNSRIQETQYF
TRBV12-3/TRBV12-4	TRBJ2-1	CASCPSWAGHEQFF
TRBV11-3	TRBJ1-2	CEDRGVEGYTF
TRBV5-1	TRBJ2-3	CASSFGYPPASTDTQYF
TRBV4-1	TRBJ1-5	CASSQGRGENQPQHF
TRBV4-2	TRBJ1-6	CASSVGQVRSPLHF
TRBV6-5	TRBJ1-5	CASSYSRVPGGTAQHF
TRBV12-3/TRBV12-4	TRBJ2-5	CASRQTGAGETQYF
TRBV20-1	TRBJ1-6	CSAPEGASSPLHF
TRBV10-3	TRBJ2-7	CAISGRTGGLYEQYF
TRBV20-1	TRBJ2-4	CSAKTGTFGKNIQYF
TRBV12-3/TRBV12-4	TRBJ1-3	CASSLLWGKAGNTIYF
TRBV20-1	TRBJ2-5	CSAGQGAQETQYF
TRBV6-1	TRBJ1-2	CASSDRIWNYGYTF
TRBV7-3	TRBJ2-2	CASSHSVGTGELFF
TRBV18	TRBJ2-1	CASSPPILEQGVYNEQFF
TRBV10-1	TRBJ1-1	CASTGQLNTEAFF
TRBV27	TRBJ2-7	CASSKGQGSGYEQYF
TRBV5-4	TRBJ1-2	CASSSTRDRIYGYTF
TRBV12-3/TRBV12-4	TRBJ1-5	CASRDRGGNQPQHF
TRBV5-4	TRBJ2-7	CASSLGRDSSYEQYF
TRBV18	TRBJ2-7	CASSPAGQGSYEQYF
TRBV19	TRBJ2-1	CASSIGTGPYNEQFF
TRBV5-1	TRBJ1-3	CASNEGGTGNTIYF
TRBV10-3	TRBJ2-1	CAISEGGNEQFF
TRBV24-1	TRBJ2-6	CATSDALDRAGANVLTF
TRBV18	TRBJ2-7	CASSPEGRGAMGEQYF
TRBV9	TRBJ2-1	CASSVSLAGGFNEQFF
TRBV5-1	TRBJ1-2	CASSPTPNYGYTF
TRBV5-6	TRBJ2-7	CASSPGLAGGSSYEQYF
TRBV18	TRBJ1-2	CASAEGSSYGYTF
TRBV29-1	TRBJ2-7	CSALTTTYEQYF
TRBV4-1	TRBJ1-2	CASSQAPGEDHGYTF
TRBV7-2	TRBJ2-2	CASSLEGARIGELFF
TRBV20-1	TRBJ2-6	CSVGWGQVSSGANVLTF
TRBV5-4	TRBJ1-2	CASSREQGGSRLVYGYTF
TRBV27	TRBJ2-7	CASRRGGGQGEYEQYF
TRBV7-2	TRBJ2-2	CASSRFETGELFF
TRBV12-3/TRBV12-4	TRBJ1-1	CASSPVLRVMNTEAFF
TRBV13	TRBJ2-7	CASSSEDRGVREQYF
TRBV20-1	TRBJ2-7	CSAPGRVRYEQYF
TRBV18	TRBJ1-3	CASSPFDHSSGNTIYF
TRBV24-1	TRBJ2-3	CATSDPTRDWVTDTQYF
TRBV4-2	TRBJ2-1	CATRVSGRSSYNEQFF
TRBV7-9	TRBJ1-2	CASSLGAGTNYGYTF
TRBV12-3/TRBV12-4	TRBJ1-1	CASSLHSTEAFF
TRBV5-6	TRBJ2-5	CASSLGTQETQYF